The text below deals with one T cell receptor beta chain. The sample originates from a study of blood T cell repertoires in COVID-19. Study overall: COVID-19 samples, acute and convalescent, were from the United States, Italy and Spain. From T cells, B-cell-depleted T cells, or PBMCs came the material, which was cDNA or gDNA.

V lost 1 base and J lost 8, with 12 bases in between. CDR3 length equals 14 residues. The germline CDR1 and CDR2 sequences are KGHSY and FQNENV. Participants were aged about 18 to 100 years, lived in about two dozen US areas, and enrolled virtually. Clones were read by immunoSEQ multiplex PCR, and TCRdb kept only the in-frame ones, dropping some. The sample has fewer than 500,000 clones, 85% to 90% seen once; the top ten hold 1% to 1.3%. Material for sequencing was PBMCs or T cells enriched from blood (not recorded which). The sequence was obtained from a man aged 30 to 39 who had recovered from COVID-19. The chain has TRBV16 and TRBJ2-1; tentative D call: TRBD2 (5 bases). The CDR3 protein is CASSQFLGIYEQFF. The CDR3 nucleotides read TGTGCCAGCAGCCAATTCCTCGGGATATATGAGCAGTTCTTC.